These 19 T cell receptor beta chains were sequenced from one sample in a study of T cells in Graves' hyperthyroidism and ophthalmopathy. RNA transcripts served as the template for amplifying TCR beta CDR3 regions. The HTBI primer set served for first-round RT-PCR of the TCR CDR3. TCRdb used MiXCR to reprocess the multiplex PCR reads, holding one entry per CDR3 protein. This sample has 600,000 or so distinct CDR3 sequences, with 15% to 20% found just once. Sequenced: blood. These receptors all come from a woman in her 30s with Graves' hyperthyroidism.

This clonotype was seen many times. CDR3 sequence: CASSSTGVFSYEQYF. In DNA form, the CDR3 reads TGTGCCAGCAGCTCCACAGGGGTTTTCTCCTACGAGCAGTACTTC. The chain has TRBV11-3 and TRBJ2-7; TRBD1 matches at 7 bases. The CDR3 is 15 amino acids. The junction had 6 bases not matched to a gene; V was cut back by 4 bases and J by 0 bases. The germline gives CDR1 SGHNT, CDR2 YENEEA. Using reference TRBV11-3 and TRBJ2-7 for the parts outside the CDR3, the full variable domain is EAGVVQSPRYKIIEKKQPVAFWCNPISGHNTLYWYLQNLGQGPELLIRYENEEAVDDSQLPKDRFSAERLKGVDSTLKIQPAELGDSAVYLCASSSTGVFSYEQYFGPGTRLTVT.

In this sample, this clonotype turned up a few times. The CDR3 protein is CASSQGDQSYEQYF. CDR3 DNA: TGCGCCAGCAGCCAAGGAGACCAAAGCTACGAGCAGTACTTC. This rearrangement joins TRBV4-1 to TRBJ2-7, with D unclear. CDR3 length: 14 residues. The V gene's germline CDR1 is MGHRA and CDR2 YSYEKL. V was pared by 1 base and J by 3 bases, with 10 bases between.

The rearrangement joins TRBV29-1 to TRBJ1-2, with 9 bases that match TRBD1. CDR3 size: 12 residues. The V gene end was trimmed by 4 bases and the J gene end by 6 bases; junction bases not matched to a gene: 3. The V gene's germline CDR1 is SQVTM and CDR2 ANQGSEA. The CDR3 DNA reads as TGCAGCGTTGGACAGGGGGTAAATGGCTACACCTTC. Protein product: CSVGQGVNGYTF.

There are many counts of this clonotype. The chain uses TRBV2 and TRBJ2-1; the D is unclear. V dropped 10 bases and J dropped 3 bases, with 7 bases sitting between them. The CDR3 is 11 amino acids. CDR1 and CDR2 (germline): SNHLY, FYNNEI. CDR3 loop: CATSNYNEQFF. Written as DNA, the CDR3 is TGTGCCACCTCGAACTACAATGAGCAGTTCTTC. The entire variable domain, with the rest obtained from reference TRBV2 and TRBJ2-1, is as follows: EPEVTQTPSHQVTQMGQEVILRCVPISNHLYFYWYRQILGQKVEFLVSFYNNEISEKSEIFDDQFSVERPDGSNFTLKIRSTKLEDSAMYFCATSNYNEQFFGPGTRLTVL.

Comments on this clonotype: The junction departs from the called germline gene at one end, perhaps through a read error. The genes are TRBV2 and TRBJ1-1, with D hard to call. Germline assignment: CDR1 SNHLY and CDR2 FYNNEI. The CDR3 contains 17 residues. The CDR3 DNA follows: TGCGCCAGCAGCCAAGAGGGCATCGGGGTGATGAACACTGAAGCTTTCTTT. Translation: CASSQEGIGVMNTEAFF.

This clonotype showed up many times. The chain couples TRBV28 to TRBJ2-7; 10 nucleotides match TRBD2. Trimming cost V 3 bases and J 3 bases; bases outside gene matches: 14. The CDR3 is 18 residues long. Germline CDR1 and CDR2: MDHEN and SYDVKM. This CDR3 reads CASSFPQGFGTSDYEQYF. Written as DNA, the CDR3 is TGTGCCAGCAGTTTTCCCCAGGGTTTCGGGACTAGCGACTACGAGCAGTACTTC.

This clonotype showed up many times. The J gene is TRBJ2-3, the V gene TRBV7-2; TRBD2 is a possible D gene (6 bases). The CDR3 is 16 residues long. The germline V gene encodes CDR1 SGHTA and CDR2 FQGNSA. Between the trimmed V and J ends, which lost 5 bases and 2 bases, there was a span of 17 bases. The CDR3 region has the DNA TGTGCCAGCAGCCCCGCTAGCGTTCTAGCCACAGATACGCAGTATTTT. It encodes CASSPASVLATDTQYF.

Many counts were recorded for this clonotype. The chain couples TRBV29-1 to TRBJ1-2; 8 bases match TRBD1. V lost 7 bases and J lost 9; bases outside the gene matches: 10. This CDR3 spans 12 amino acids. Germline V gives CDR1 SQVTM, CDR2 ANQGSEA. In DNA form, the CDR3 reads TGCAGCGCCATCTCAGGGGGCCCGAGCTACACCTTC. Protein product: CSAISGGPSYTF. The complete variable domain, with remaining parts taken from reference TRBV29-1 and TRBJ1-2, reads SAVISQKPSRDICQRGTSLTIQCQVDSQVTMMFWYRQQPGQSLTLIATANQGSEATYESGFVIDKFPISRPNLTFSTLTVSNMSPEDSSIYLCSAISGGPSYTFGSGTRLTVV.

This clonotype showed up many times. V usage is TRBV7-3 and J usage is TRBJ2-3, with D possibly matching TRBD1 (6 bases). Between the trimmed V and J ends, which lost 2 bases and 4 bases, there was a span of 16 bases. CDR1 and CDR2 (germline): SGHTA, FQGTGA. The CDR3 has 16 amino acids. This chain's CDR3 is CASSLYGRGSADTQYF. The CDR3 DNA reads TGTGCCAGCAGCTTATACGGCAGGGGATCTGCAGATACGCAGTATTTT.

This clonotype was seen repeatedly, ten times or more. J is TRBJ1-6 and V is TRBV11-2; D is possibly TRBD1 (5 bases). V lost 0 bases and J lost 7, with 13 bases in between. The CDR3 is 16 residues long. The V gene's germline CDR1 is SGHAT and CDR2 FQNNGV. CDR3 protein: CASSLDGQGRNSPLHF. The DNA of the CDR3 is TGTGCCAGCAGCTTAGATGGGCAGGGAAGGAATTCACCCCTCCACTTT.

The V call is TRBV7-9, the J call TRBJ2-1; D possibly matches TRBD1 or TRBD2 (6 bases each). CDR3 length equals 15 residues. V shed 5 bases and J shed 6 bases, with 17 bases lying between them. Germline V gene data show CDR1 as SEHNR and CDR2 as FQNEAQ (reference sequence). DNA of the CDR3: TGTGCCAGCAGCCCTACTGGGGGGCCCGGCAATGAGCAGTTCTTC. It specifies CASSPTGGPGNEQFF.

A word on this clonotype: A much bigger clone sits one base away, suggesting this may be a read error. The gene calls are TRBV18 and TRBJ2-7; tentatively, D is TRBD1 (6 bases). CDR3 length: 13 amino acids. Looked up from germline, CDR1 is KGHSH and CDR2 is LQKENI. CDR3 region: CANSPQGTYEQYF. CDR3 coding DNA: TGTGCCAACTCACCACAGGGAACCTACGAGCAGTACTTC.

This clonotype was detected ten times or more. CDR3 nucleotides: TGTGCCAGCTCCGAGACAGTCGGTGACTATGGCTACACCTTC. Protein: CASSETVGDYGYTF. The gene calls are TRBV2 and TRBJ1-2; weak D call: TRBD1 (5 bases). Trimming left V 8 bases short and J 3 bases short, with 16 bases between. Looked up from germline, CDR1 is SNHLY and CDR2 is FYNNEI. CDR3 length equals 14 residues.

At least ten counts were recorded for this clonotype. The rearrangement uses TRBV19 and TRBJ1-2, with 8 bases fitting TRBD1. The CDR3 extends over 16 amino acids. V gave up 5 bases and J gave up 2 bases; unmatched junction bases: 10. CDR1 and CDR2 (germline): LNHDA, SQIVND (reference sequence). CDR3 sequence: CASSQSTGGRNYGYTF. The DNA for the CDR3 is TGTGCCAGTAGTCAATCTACAGGGGGGCGGAACTATGGCTACACCTTC. Variable domain in full (rest from reference TRBV19 and TRBJ1-2): DGGITQSPKYLFRKEGQNVTLSCEQNLNHDAMYWYRQDPGQGLRLIYYSQIVNDFQKGDIAEGYSVSREKKESFPLTVTSAQKNPTAFYLCASSQSTGGRNYGYTFGSGTRLTVV.

This clonotype has ten or more counts. The chain combines TRBV27 with TRBJ2-1; no clear D. The CDR3 length is 15 residues. The V gene's germline CDR1 is MNHEY and CDR2 SMNVEV (reference sequence). V lost 2 bases to trimming and J lost 1 base, with 9 bases between them. The CDR3 DNA sequence: TGTGCCAGCAGTTTAGTCGGCAGTTCCTACAATGAGCAGTTCTTC. Translating it yields CASSLVGSSYNEQFF.

This clonotype was observed many times. This sequence joins TRBV11-1 and TRBJ2-5; 8 bases align to TRBD1. J lost 2 bases, V lost 5 bases, and 7 bases had no gene match. The CDR3 has 15 residues. In germline, CDR1 is SGHAT, CDR2 FQDESV (reference sequence). The CDR3 DNA follows: TGTGCCAGCAGCGCACGGGACAGGTATCAAGAGACCCAGTACTTC. Its protein is CASSARDRYQETQYF.

This chain joins TRBV5-6 and TRBJ2-7, with 8 bases that match TRBD1. V shed 1 base and J 3 bases; nucleotides not matched to a gene: 9. This CDR3 is 16 amino acids long. CDR1 SGHDT and CDR2 YYEEEE come from the germline V gene. Written as DNA, the CDR3 is TGTGCCAGCAGCTTGTGGCCAGGGGGCGCGGGCTACGAGCAGTACTTC. Protein: CASSLWPGGAGYEQYF.

This clonotype occurred a few times. The rearrangement uses TRBV29-1 and TRBJ2-7, with D possibly matching TRBD1 (6 bases). Between the trimmed V and J ends, which lost 6 bases and 5 bases, there was a span of 20 bases. Germline assignment: CDR1 SQVTM and CDR2 ANQGSEA. This CDR3 is 14 amino acids long. This chain's CDR3 is CSVIRQVEGHEQYF. In nucleotides, the CDR3 is TGCAGCGTCATCCGACAGGTTGAAGGCCACGAGCAGTACTTC.

This clonotype was recorded many times. V is TRBV27 and J is TRBJ1-2, with TRBD1 matching over 10 bases. V gave up 6 bases and J gave up 8 bases; unmatched junction bases: 9. There are 14 residues in the CDR3. CDR1 and CDR2 (germline): MNHEY, SMNVEV (reference sequence). The DNA for the CDR3 is TGTGCCAGCAGACGGGACAGGGGTTCCGACGGCTACACCTTC. As protein: CASRRDRGSDGYTF.